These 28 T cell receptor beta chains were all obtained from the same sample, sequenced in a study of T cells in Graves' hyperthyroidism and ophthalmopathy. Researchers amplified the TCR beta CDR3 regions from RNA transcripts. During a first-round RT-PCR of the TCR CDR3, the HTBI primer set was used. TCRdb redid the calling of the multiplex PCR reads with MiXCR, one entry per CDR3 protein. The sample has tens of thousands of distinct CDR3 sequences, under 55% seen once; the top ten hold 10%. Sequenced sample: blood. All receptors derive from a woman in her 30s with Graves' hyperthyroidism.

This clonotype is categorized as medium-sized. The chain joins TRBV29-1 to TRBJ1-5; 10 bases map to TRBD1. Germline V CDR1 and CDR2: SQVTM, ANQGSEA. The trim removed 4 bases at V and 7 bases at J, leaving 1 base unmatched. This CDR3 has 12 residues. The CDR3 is CSVAGQGQPQHF. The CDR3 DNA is TGCAGCGTTGCGGGACAGGGGCAGCCCCAGCATTTT.

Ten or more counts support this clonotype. The DNA for the CDR3 is TGTGCCAGCAGTTACTCGAGATACGAGCAGTACTTC. Translating gives CASSYSRYEQYF. This chain links TRBV6-5 with TRBJ2-7; D not resolved. Germline V CDR1 and CDR2: MNHEY, SVGAGI. The CDR3 has 12 amino acids. The V gene lost 0 bases and the J gene lost 4 bases, with 4 bases spanning the gap.

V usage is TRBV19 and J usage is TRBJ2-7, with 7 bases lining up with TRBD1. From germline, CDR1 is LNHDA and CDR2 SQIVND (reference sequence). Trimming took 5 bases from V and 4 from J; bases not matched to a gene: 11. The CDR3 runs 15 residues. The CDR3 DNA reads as TGTGCCAGTAGTGAGACGGGACAGCCGATGTACGAGCAGTACTTC. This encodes CASSETGQPMYEQYF.

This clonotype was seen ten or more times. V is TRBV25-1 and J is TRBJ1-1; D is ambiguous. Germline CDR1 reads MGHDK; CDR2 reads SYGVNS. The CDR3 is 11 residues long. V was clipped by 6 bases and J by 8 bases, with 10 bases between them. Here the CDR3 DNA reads TGTGCCAGCAGCCAAGGGTCAGAAGCTTTCTTT. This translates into CASSQGSEAFF.

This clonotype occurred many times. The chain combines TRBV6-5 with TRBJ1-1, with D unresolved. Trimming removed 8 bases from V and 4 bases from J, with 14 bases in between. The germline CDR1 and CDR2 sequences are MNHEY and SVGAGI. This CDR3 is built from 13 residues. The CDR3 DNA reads TGTGCCAGCGGTCGACTAGCGCCCACTGAAGCTTTCTTT. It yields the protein CASGRLAPTEAFF.

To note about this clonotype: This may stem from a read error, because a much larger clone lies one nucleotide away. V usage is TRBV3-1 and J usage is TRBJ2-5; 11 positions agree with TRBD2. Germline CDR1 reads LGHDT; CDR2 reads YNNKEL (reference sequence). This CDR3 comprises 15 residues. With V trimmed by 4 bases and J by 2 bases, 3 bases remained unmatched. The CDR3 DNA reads TGTGCCAGCAGCCGGGGACTAGCGGAACAAGAGACCCAGTACTTC. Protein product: CASSRGLAEQETQYF.

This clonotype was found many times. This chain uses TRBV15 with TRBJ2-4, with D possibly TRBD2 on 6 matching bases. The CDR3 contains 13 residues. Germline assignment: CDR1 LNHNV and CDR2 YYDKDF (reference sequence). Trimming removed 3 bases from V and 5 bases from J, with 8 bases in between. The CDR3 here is CATSRDYQNIQYF. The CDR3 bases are TGTGCCACCAGCAGGGACTACCAAAACATTCAGTACTTC. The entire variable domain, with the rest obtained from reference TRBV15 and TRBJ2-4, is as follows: DAMVIQNPRYQVTQFGKPVTLSCSQTLNHNVMYWYQQKSSQAPKLLFHYYDKDFNNEADTPDNFQSRRPNTSFCFLDIRSPGLGDTAMYLCATSRDYQNIQYFGAGTRLSVL.

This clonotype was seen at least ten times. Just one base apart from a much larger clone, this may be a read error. CDR3: CASSIDTSFGETQYF. Here the CDR3 DNA reads TGTGCCAGTAGTATTGATACTAGCTTTGGAGAGACCCAGTACTTC. The chain joins TRBV19 to TRBJ2-5, with D perhaps matching TRBD2 (6 bases). V dropped 3 bases and J dropped 4 bases, with 15 bases sitting between them. Germline V gene sequence: CDR1 LNHDA, CDR2 SQIVND (reference sequence). The CDR3 loop spans 15 amino acids.

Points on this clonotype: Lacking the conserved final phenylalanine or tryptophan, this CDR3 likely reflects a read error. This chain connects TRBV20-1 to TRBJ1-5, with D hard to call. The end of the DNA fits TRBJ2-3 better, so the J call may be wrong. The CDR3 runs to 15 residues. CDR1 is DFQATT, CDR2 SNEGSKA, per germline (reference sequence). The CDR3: CSARRDTDSNQPQYL. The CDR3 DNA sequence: TGCAGTGCTAGGCGCGACACCGATTCAAATCAGCCCCAGTATTTG.

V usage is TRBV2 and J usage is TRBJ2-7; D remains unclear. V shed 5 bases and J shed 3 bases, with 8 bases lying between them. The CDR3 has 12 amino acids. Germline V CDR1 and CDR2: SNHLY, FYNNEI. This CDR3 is CASSFVYYEQYF. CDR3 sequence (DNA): TGTGCCAGCAGTTTCGTCTACTACGAGCAGTACTTC. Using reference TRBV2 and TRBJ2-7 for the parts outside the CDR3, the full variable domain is EPEVTQTPSHQVTQMGQEVILRCVPISNHLYFYWYRQILGQKVEFLVSFYNNEISEKSEIFDDQFSVERPDGSNFTLKIRSTKLEDSAMYFCASSFVYYEQYFGPGTRLTVT.

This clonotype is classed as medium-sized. The CDR3 bases are TGCAGTGCTAGACCCTCTTTGGATACGCAGTATTTT. Translation gives CSARPSLDTQYF. The chain couples TRBV20-1 to TRBJ2-3; no definite D call. CDR1 DFQATT and CDR2 SNEGSKA come from the germline V gene (reference sequence). The CDR3 is 12 residues long. Trimming took 2 bases from V and 6 from J, leaving 9 bases between them.

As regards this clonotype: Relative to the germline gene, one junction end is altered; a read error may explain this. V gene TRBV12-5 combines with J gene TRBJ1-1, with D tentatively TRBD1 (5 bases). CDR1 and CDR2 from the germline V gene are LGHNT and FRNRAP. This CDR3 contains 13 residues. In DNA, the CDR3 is TGTGCTGGTGGTTTGAAGGGGAACACTGAAGCTTCCTTT. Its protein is CAGGLKGNTEASF.

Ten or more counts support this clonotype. CDR3 protein: CASKTSSSYNSPLHF. DNA for the CDR3: TGTGCCAGCAAAACCTCGAGCTCCTATAATTCACCCCTCCACTTT. The chain is built from TRBV28 and TRBJ1-6; D uncertain. The CDR3 spans 15 residues. V gave up 7 bases and J gave up 0 bases, with 10 bases separating them. From germline, CDR1 is MDHEN and CDR2 SYDVKM.

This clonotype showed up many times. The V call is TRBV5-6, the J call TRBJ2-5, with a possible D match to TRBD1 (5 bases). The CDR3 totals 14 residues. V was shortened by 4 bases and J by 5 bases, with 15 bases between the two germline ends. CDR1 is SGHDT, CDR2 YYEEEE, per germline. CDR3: CASSPTGGLETQYF. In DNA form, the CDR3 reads TGTGCCAGCAGCCCTACAGGTGGCCTCGAGACCCAGTACTTC.

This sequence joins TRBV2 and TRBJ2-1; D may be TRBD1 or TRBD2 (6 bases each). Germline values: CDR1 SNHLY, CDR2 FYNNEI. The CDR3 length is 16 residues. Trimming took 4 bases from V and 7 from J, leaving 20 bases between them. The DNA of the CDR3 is TGTGCCAGCAGTGTGATGGGGGGCGCAAGCAGGAATGAGCAGTTCTTC. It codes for CASSVMGGASRNEQFF.

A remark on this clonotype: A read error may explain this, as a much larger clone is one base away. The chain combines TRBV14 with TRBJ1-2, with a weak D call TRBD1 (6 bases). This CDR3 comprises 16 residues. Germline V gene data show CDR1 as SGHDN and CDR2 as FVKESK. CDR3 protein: CASTQGRDTYNYGYTF. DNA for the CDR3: TGTGCCAGCACCCAAGGCCGGGACACGTATAACTATGGCTACACCTTC.

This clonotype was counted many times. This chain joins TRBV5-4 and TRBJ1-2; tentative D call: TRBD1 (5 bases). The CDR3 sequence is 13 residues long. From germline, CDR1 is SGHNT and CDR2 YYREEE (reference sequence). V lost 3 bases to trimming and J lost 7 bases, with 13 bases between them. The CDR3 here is CASSSRDGGGYTF. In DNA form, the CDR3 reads TGTGCCAGCAGCTCCCGGGACGGCGGTGGCTACACCTTC.

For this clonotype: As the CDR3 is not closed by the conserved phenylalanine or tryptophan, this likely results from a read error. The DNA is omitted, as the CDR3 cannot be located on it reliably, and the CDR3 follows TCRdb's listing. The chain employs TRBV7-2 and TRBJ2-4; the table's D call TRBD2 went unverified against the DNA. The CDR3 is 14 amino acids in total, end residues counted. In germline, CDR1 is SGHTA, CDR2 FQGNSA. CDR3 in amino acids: CASNLRTSGRALSL.

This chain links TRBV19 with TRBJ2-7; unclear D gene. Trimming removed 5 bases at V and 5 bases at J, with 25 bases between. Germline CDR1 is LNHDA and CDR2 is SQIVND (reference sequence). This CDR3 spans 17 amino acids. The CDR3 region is CASSVSLIEPAKDEQYF. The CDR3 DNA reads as TGTGCCAGTAGTGTCTCCCTTATAGAACCAGCTAAGGACGAGCAGTACTTC.

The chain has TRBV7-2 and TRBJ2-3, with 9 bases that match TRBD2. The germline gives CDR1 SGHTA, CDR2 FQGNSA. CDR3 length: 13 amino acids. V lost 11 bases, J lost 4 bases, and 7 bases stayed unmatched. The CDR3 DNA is TGTGCCGGAGCGGGAGGTGGGGCAGATACGCAGTATTTT. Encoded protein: CAGAGGGADTQYF.

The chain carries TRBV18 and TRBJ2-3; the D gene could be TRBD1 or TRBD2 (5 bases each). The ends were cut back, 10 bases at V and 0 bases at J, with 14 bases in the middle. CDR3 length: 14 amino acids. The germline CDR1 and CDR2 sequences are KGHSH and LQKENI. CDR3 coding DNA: TGTGCCAACAAGCAGGGACCTAGCACAGATACGCAGTATTTT. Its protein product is CANKQGPSTDTQYF.

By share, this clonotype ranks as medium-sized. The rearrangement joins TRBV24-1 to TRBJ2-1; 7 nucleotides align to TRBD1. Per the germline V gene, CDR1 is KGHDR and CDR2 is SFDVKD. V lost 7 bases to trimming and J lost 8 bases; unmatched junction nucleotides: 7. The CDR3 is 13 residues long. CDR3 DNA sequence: TGTGCCACCAGACAGGGGTTTCCGGATGAGCAGTTCTTC. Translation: CATRQGFPDEQFF.

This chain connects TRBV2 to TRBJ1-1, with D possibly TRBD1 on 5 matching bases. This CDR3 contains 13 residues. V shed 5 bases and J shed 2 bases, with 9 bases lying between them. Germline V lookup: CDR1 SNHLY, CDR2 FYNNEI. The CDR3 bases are TGTGCCAGCAGTAGGACAAAAAACACTGAAGCTTTCTTT. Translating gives CASSRTKNTEAFF.

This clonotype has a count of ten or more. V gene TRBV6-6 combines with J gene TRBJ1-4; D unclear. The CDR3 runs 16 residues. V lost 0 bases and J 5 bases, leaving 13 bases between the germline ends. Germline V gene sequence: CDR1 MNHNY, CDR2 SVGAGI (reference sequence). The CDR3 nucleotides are TGTGCCAGCAGTTACTCGGCCCGGCAGCTAAATGAAAAACTGTTTTTT. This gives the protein CASSYSARQLNEKLFF.

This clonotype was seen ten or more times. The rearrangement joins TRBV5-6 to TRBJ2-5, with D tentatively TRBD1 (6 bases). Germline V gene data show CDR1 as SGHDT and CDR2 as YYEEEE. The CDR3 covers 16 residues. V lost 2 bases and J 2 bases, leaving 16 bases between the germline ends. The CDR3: CASSFRVGQGQETQYF. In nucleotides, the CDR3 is TGTGCCAGCAGCTTTAGGGTAGGTCAGGGGCAAGAGACCCAGTACTTC.

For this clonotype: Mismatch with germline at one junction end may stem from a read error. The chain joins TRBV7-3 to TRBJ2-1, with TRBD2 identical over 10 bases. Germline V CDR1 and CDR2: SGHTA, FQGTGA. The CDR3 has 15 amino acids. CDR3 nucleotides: TGTGCCAGCAGCTTATTTCTAGCGGGAGACAATGTGCAGCTCTTC. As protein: CASSLFLAGDNVQLF.

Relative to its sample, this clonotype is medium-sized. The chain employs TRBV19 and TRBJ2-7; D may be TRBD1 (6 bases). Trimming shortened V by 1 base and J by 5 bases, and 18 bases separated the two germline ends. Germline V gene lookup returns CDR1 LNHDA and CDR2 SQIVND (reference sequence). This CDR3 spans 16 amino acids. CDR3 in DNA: TGTGCCAGTAGTATAGGTGACAGGCCGCCTTGGGACGAGCAGTACTTC. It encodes CASSIGDRPPWDEQYF.

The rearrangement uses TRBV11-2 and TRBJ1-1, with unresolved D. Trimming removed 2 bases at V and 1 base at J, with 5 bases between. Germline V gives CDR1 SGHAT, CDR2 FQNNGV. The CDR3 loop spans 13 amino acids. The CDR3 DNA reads TGTGCCAGCAGCTTATACGGGAACACTGAAGCTTTCTTT. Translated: CASSLYGNTEAFF.